Each of the 9 T cell receptor beta chains below was sequenced from the same sample in a study of T cells after somatic rescue of genetic block (dated by TCRdb to the early 2020s). Library preparation employed the immunoSEQ multiplex PCR assay. TCRdb took over this immuneACCESS table, retaining in-frame rearrangements with V and J assigned. Such tables are incomplete; in checked studies, under half of the missing clones stem from an unresolved V gene, and the remainder is unexplained. This sample is represented by 12,000 or so clones; around 73% of them were singletons. In total, the top ten clones hold more than 7.5% of the sample. The sample was peripheral blood mononuclear cells (PBMCs). The source of these receptors is a boy younger than 18.

This chain connects TRBV2 to TRBJ2-3, with 7 bases lining up with TRBD2. This CDR3 spans 16 amino acids. The germline V gene has CDR1 SNHLY and CDR2 FYNNEI. V lost 8 bases to trimming and J lost 6 bases; unmatched junction nucleotides: 17. The CDR3 DNA sequence: TGTGCCAGCCGGAGGCGAGCGGGACCGAGGAGGGATACGCAGTATTTT. Protein product: CASRRRAGPRRDTQYF.

CDR3 sequence: CASSSGHFADTQYF. DNA for the CDR3: TGCGCCAGCAGCTCCGGACATTTCGCAGATACGCAGTATTTT. The chain has TRBV5-1 and TRBJ2-3, with D perhaps TRBD1 (5 bases). There are 14 residues in the CDR3. The germline gives CDR1 SGHRS, CDR2 YFSETQ. V was trimmed by 3 bases and J by 4 bases, leaving 12 bases between them.

CDR3 nucleotides: TGTGCCAGCAGCCAGGGGGCTGGGCGAAATCAGCCCCAGCATTTT. Amino acids: CASSQGAGRNQPQHF. The chain combines TRBV6-6 with TRBJ1-5, with 8 bases identical to TRBD1. The V segment lost 6 bases and the J segment 4 bases; nucleotides outside the gene matches: 8. This CDR3 is built from 15 residues. Germline values: CDR1 MNHNY, CDR2 SVGAGI (reference sequence).

The chain joins TRBV30 to TRBJ2-7; D remains unclear. The CDR3 totals 16 residues. V was pared by 2 bases and J by 2 bases, with 19 bases between. In germline, CDR1 is GTSNPN, CDR2 SVGIG (reference sequence). CDR3 residues: CAWSLTLREWPYEQYF. CDR3 sequence (DNA): TGTGCCTGGAGTCTCACCCTCCGAGAATGGCCCTACGAGCAGTACTTC.

This clone was seen just once. CDR3 nucleotide sequence: TGTGCCACCAGCAGAGATCTCGCGGGCTACGAGCAGTACTTC. This encodes CATSRDLAGYEQYF. V gene TRBV15 combines with J gene TRBJ2-5; tentatively, D is TRBD2 (5 bases). The DNA end is more similar to TRBJ2-7, so the J call may be wrong. The CDR3 extends over 14 amino acids. In germline, CDR1 is LNHNV, CDR2 YYDKDF (reference sequence).

The V and J genes are TRBV5-1 and TRBJ1-2, with a possible D match to TRBD1 (6 bases). CDR3 size: 13 residues. The V end was cut by 7 bases, the J end by 6 bases, with 16 bases between. Germline V gene lookup returns CDR1 SGHRS and CDR2 YFSETQ. The CDR3 here is CASSLTGGDGYTF. The CDR3 DNA reads TGCGCCAGCTCTCTGACAGGAGGGGATGGCTACACCTTC.

A remark on this clone: A junction end diverges from the germline sequence, so it may reflect a read error. The chain carries TRBV20-1 and TRBJ2-7; no clear D. CDR1 and CDR2 from the germline V gene are DFQATT and SNEGSKA (reference sequence). The length of the CDR3 is 11 residues. CDR3 nucleotides: TGCGGTGCTGACCTAGTGCGAGAGCAGTACTTC. It is translated as CGADLVREQYF.

The V and J genes are TRBV6-1 and TRBJ2-5; 8 nucleotides align to TRBD2. V shed 11 bases, J shed 5 bases, and the junction held 16 bases outside the gene matches. This CDR3 is built from 15 residues. The germline V gene encodes CDR1 MNHNS and CDR2 SASEGT. The DNA of the CDR3 is TGTGCCGGGGGAGCAAAAGCGGGGGTTAGGGAGACCCAGTACTTC. Residues: CAGGAKAGVRETQYF.

V gene TRBV7-6 combines with J gene TRBJ2-1, with TRBD2 matching 15 bases. The germline CDR1 and CDR2 sequences are SGHVS and FNYEAQ. CDR3 length: 17 residues. V lost 5 bases and J lost 5; bases outside the gene matches: 7. The CDR3 coding sequence is TGTGCCAGCAGCCCACGGACTAGCGGGAGGGCCCACAATGAGCAGTTCTTC. It is translated as CASSPRTSGRAHNEQFF.